This T cell receptor (beta chain) was sequenced during a study of tumor-infiltrating lymphocytes in primary liver carcinoma (TCRdb year 2017). About the study as a whole: Hepatocellular carcinoma (four) or combined HCC and intrahepatic cholangiocarcinoma (one) was present in the five patients, who were three men and two women aged 30 to 69 years. The tumors of the five patients were staged as T1-T3 N0M0, with maximum diameters ranging from roughly 4.2 to 10 cm. Each sample produced about 3.65 to 7.5 million productive TCRbeta reads, and read depth showed no significant difference between tissue types. The study combined TCRbeta repertoire sequencing, expression microarrays and whole-exome sequencing across five regions of each liver tumor, with adjacent normal tissue and blood. A total of approximately 35 specimens from 5 patients underwent TCRbeta repertoire sequencing, comprising approximately 25 tumor regions, 5 adjacent noncancerous liver tissues and 5 peripheral blood samples. Agilent mRNA microarray profiling was performed on the roughly 24 tumor region samples to relate TCRbeta repertoire diversity to the local molecular phenotype. High reproducibility was observed for the technical replicate repertoires, with mean shared-clone rates approximately 0.9 and correlation coefficients above 0.95.

Using a constant-region primer and ProtoScript II reverse transcriptase, TCRbeta-specific cDNA was reverse-transcribed from roughly 460 ng total RNA. The TCRbeta libraries were prepared through three rounds of nested multiplex PCR following a slightly modified ARM-PCR procedure. Multiplex TRBV1-TRBV30 forward primers and a Cbeta reverse primer were used in the first two PCR rounds, each of which was run for 10 to 11 cycles. Sample barcodes and Illumina adapters were added in a final 25-cycle PCR with Deep VentR polymerase. Before sequencing, amplicons between 200 and 500 bp were purified from gel using a QIAquick gel extraction kit. An Illumina HiSeq 2500 was used to sequence the TCRbeta amplicons, generating 250-bp paired-end reads. The authors' pipeline ran thus. Quality trimming of reads was performed with Trimmomatic v0.33, and paired reads were merged with FLASH v1.2.11 so that full CDR3 sequences could be recovered. V, D and J germline segments were assigned to the rearranged TCRbeta sequences by MiGEC v1.2.1b. Clonotype statistics and Shannon-Wiener diversity indices were computed with VDJtools v1.0.0. Except for diversity analysis, only the 250 most abundant clonotypes of each sample were used in subsequent analyses to reduce sampling bias. TCRdb reran the public reads through fastp at Q25 and MiXCR, keeping productive beta chains. For every CDR3 protein sequence, its rows merge into one entry that carries the most common genes and DNA. TCRdb assigned the V and J calls; the authors' analysis was not used. A total of 95,000 to 100,000 distinct CDR3 sequences appear in this sample, about 67% of them only once. The top ten hold about 12% of the sample.

General conclusions and limits of the study: Compared with blood, tumors had a significantly larger share of the repertoire taken up by the top 250 clones (p = 0.039). Only about 8-25% of top clones were found in all five regions of a tumor, suggesting spatial heterogeneity of tumor-infiltrating T cells. Comparison of CD4+ and CD8+ T cell repertoires was precluded by the use of bulk unsorted samples. Only the TCR beta chain was sequenced, which likely underestimates true repertoire diversity because unpaired alpha chains were not captured. Repertoire overlap was higher between tumor regions (mean about 36%) than tumor-adjacent (approximately 17%) or tumor-blood (approximately 14%) pairs, consistent with antigen-driven expansion. The study included only four to six patients, and the authors note findings should be validated in a larger study.

Concerning this clonotype itself: Its antigen target is currently unknown. No quality values exist for individual bases; no much larger clone is one base distant.

Total RNA and DNA were co-extracted from about 19-30 mg of bulk tissue with the AllPrep DNA/RNA mini kit, without cell sorting. Between late 2015 and 2016, a few patients in China with histopathologically diagnosed primary liver carcinoma had surgical resection. At the time of sampling, the patients had chronic HBV infection and had not received any treatment. Five spatially separated regions were sampled from each tumor: the superior, inferior, left-lateral and right-lateral poles, plus the tumor centre. More than 75% viable tumor cells were found by histology in every tumor sample. Each fresh piece of tumor and adjacent tissue was cut in two, with one half stored in RNAlater at -80 degrees C and the other half sent for histology. V sheds 7 bases and J sheds 4 bases, leaving 19 bases between their ends. Its CDR3 holds 15 amino acids, cysteine through phenylalanine. The only DNA kept is the CDR3, 45 bases in frame from the first base. CDR1 is given as SGHAT and CDR2 as FQNNGV, both from the germline V gene.

The sequenced material came from liver tumor tissue from sampling region 2. The cell subset or site label on this specimen signifies: tumor region T2, inferior pole. This clonotype was sampled from a woman aged 55-70 years with primary liver carcinoma and hepatitis B virus infection. In this chain, TRBV11-2 is recombined with TRBJ1-1, and TRBD1 may be the D gene, going by 5 matching bases. The CDR3 is CASNRGGVLSTEAFF. The DNA sequence is TGTGCCAGCAACCGGGGGGGGGTGTTGAGCACTGAAGCTTTCTTT. The CDR3 plus the reference TRBV11-2 and TRBJ1-1 genes for the other parts give the full variable domain: EAGVAQSPRYKIIEKRQSVAFWCNPISGHATLYWYQQILGQGPKLLIQFQNNGVVDDSQLPKDRFSAERLKGVDSTLKIQPAKLEDSAVYLCASNRGGVLSTEAFFGQGTRLTVV.